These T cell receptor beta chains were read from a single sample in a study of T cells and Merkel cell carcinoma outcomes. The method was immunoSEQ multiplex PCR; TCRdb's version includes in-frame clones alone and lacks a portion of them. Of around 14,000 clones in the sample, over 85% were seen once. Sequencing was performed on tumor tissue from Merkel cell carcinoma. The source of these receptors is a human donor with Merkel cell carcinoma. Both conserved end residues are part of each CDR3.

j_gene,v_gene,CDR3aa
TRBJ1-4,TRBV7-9,CASSVLGGTGRTTNEKLFF
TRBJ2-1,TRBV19,CASSIGLAGTYNEQFF
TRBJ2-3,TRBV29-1,CSVESRGTDTQYF
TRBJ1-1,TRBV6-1,CASSARDRSTNTEAFF
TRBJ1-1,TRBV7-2,CASSNRGGNTEAFF
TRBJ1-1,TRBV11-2,CASSGTGREAFF
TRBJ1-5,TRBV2,CASQGPNQPQHF
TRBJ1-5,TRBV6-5,CASSNRAQGPQHF
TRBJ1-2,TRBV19,CASNLQGAGGYTF
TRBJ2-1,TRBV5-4,CASRGAGAAYNEQFF
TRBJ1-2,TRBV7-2,CASSPTQGWRGYTF
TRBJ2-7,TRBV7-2,CASGTYEQYF
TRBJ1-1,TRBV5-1,CASRRDGRSTEAFF
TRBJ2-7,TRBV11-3,CASSLSTGGYEQYF
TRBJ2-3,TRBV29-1,CSSNRLGASDTQYF
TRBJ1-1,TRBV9,CASGRHMNTEAFF
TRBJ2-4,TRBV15,CATSRRGGTKNIQYF
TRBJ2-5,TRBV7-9,CASSLGGSGETQYF
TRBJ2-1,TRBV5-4,CASSSPGGNEQFF
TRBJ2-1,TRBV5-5,CASSLGQGIYNEQFF
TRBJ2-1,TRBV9,CASSRQGEQFF
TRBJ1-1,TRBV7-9,CASSQDTYTEAFF
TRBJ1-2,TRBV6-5,CASTRGQGGYTF
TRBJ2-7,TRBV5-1,CASSLGRGEQYF
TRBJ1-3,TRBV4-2,CASSQVPGNTIYF
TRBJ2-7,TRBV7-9,CARSPPGTGVGEQYF
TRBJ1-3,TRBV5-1,CASSLATGAGNTIYF
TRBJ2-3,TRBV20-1,CSALRSDTQYF
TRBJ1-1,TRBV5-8,CASSFAQGWMGAFF
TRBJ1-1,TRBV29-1,CSVWTNTEAFF
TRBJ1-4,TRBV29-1,CSARRANEKLFF
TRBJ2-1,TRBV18,CASADRGSEQFF
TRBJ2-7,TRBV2,CASSVTVAGEQYF
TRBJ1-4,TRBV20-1,CSARINEKLFF
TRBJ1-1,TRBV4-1,CASSLRTETEAFF
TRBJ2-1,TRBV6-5,CASSSTAAGTRQFF
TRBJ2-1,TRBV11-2,CASSPLGSGGYNEQFF
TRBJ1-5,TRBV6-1,CASSDLGGDQPQHF
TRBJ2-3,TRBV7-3,CASSFRTGVDTQYF
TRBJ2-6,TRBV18,CASSLDSGANVLTF
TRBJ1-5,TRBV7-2,CASSLGPISPQHF
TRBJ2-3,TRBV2,CASSEPWTDTQYF
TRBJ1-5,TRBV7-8,CASSLVAGARPQHF
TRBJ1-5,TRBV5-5,CASSWRDNQPQHF
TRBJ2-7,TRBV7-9,CASQLAGAEEQYF
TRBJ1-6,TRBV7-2,CASSLRQASPLHF
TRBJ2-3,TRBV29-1,CSAGGAGGTDTQYF
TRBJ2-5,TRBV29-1,CSALTGQETQYF
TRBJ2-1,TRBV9,CASSAGDGHNEQFF
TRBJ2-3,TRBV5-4,CASSASTDTQYF